The 27 T cell receptor beta chains reported below all come from one sample, sequenced in a study of blood T cell repertoires in COVID-19. TCRdb keeps only in-frame clones here, not all; method: immunoSEQ multiplex PCR. The table has roughly 32,000 clones, more than 80% seen once. Sequencing was performed on peripheral blood. The receptors shown here come from a man aged 55 to 70 with active or convalescent COVID-19.

This clone has only one observation. This chain connects TRBV7-8 to TRBJ2-2; 9 nucleotides match TRBD1. In germline, CDR1 is SGHVS, CDR2 FQNEAQ. The CDR3 runs to 16 residues. Trimming removed 5 bases from V and 6 bases from J; junction bases left unmatched: 10. CDR3 region: CASSTTGTGPSGELFF. The CDR3 DNA is TGTGCCAGCAGCACGACCGGGACAGGGCCCTCCGGGGAGCTGTTTTTT.

V is TRBV29-1 and J is TRBJ2-1; D unresolved. Trimming cost V 1 base and J 2 bases, with 15 bases left between them. Germline loops: CDR1 SQVTM, CDR2 ANQGSEA. The CDR3 covers 16 residues. DNA for the CDR3: TGCAGCGTTGAAGGAGGAAATGTGGTCACCTACAATGAGCAGTTCTTC. Its protein is CSVEGGNVVTYNEQFF.

The V and J genes are TRBV5-6 and TRBJ1-2; maybe TRBD1 (5 bases). Deletions cut 0 bases from V and 8 bases from J, with 14 bases between. Germline-derived CDR1 and CDR2 are SGHDT and YYEEEE. The CDR3 has 14 residues. Here the CDR3 reads CASSLARGDLGYTF. CDR3 coding DNA: TGTGCCAGCAGCTTGGCACGGGGGGATTTGGGCTACACCTTC.

This chain connects TRBV5-1 to TRBJ2-2; 7 bases align to TRBD1. The CDR3 runs 16 residues. Per the germline V gene, CDR1 is SGHRS and CDR2 is YFSETQ. Germline trimming cut 3 bases from V and 4 bases from J; bases unmatched to any gene: 9. The CDR3 spells CASSSGTDLVTGELFF. Here the CDR3 DNA reads TGCGCCAGCAGCTCGGGGACAGACCTGGTCACCGGGGAGCTGTTTTTT.

The V and J genes are TRBV5-8 and TRBJ2-1; 14 nucleotides agree with TRBD2. V shed 3 bases, J shed 3 bases, and the junction held 8 bases outside the gene matches. Germline CDR1 SGHTS, CDR2 YDEGEE. CDR3 length equals 18 residues. In DNA, the CDR3 is TGTGCCAGCAGCTCGGGCGGGACTAGCGGGGGAAGCTACAATGAGCAGTTCTTC. It yields the protein CASSSGGTSGGSYNEQFF.

The chain combines TRBV4-3 with TRBJ1-2; D gene ambiguous. CDR1 and CDR2 from the germline V gene are LGHNA and YSLEER. The germline V and J ends were trimmed by 0 bases and 5 bases, with 13 bases remaining between them. The CDR3 spans 15 residues. CDR3 amino acids: CASSQDKRVVYGYTF. CDR3 DNA: TGCGCCAGCAGCCAAGATAAGAGGGTGGTTTATGGCTACACCTTC.

The chain couples TRBV4-1 to TRBJ1-2; 8 nucleotides agree with TRBD1. This CDR3 is 15 amino acids long. Trimming removed 0 bases from V and 4 bases from J; junction bases left unmatched: 4. Germline CDR1 and CDR2: MGHRA and YSYEKL. The CDR3 bases are TGCGCCAGCAGCCAAGATTGGACAGGGTCCTATGGCTACACCTTC. Translation: CASSQDWTGSYGYTF.

This rearrangement joins TRBV30 to TRBJ2-1, with a possible D match to TRBD1 (6 bases). The germline CDR1 and CDR2 sequences are GTSNPN and SVGIG (reference sequence). CDR3 length: 13 amino acids. The ends were cut back, 4 bases at V and 3 bases at J, with 10 bases in the middle. Here the CDR3 reads CAWNGQFYNEQFF. CDR3 DNA: TGTGCCTGGAACGGACAGTTCTACAATGAGCAGTTCTTC.

J is TRBJ2-3 and V is TRBV18; 12 bases line up with TRBD2. V lost 4 bases to trimming and J lost 4 bases; unmatched junction nucleotides: 3. Germline V gene lookup returns CDR1 KGHSH and CDR2 LQKENI. The CDR3 loop spans 15 amino acids. The DNA of the CDR3 is TGTGCCAGCTCACGACTAGCGGGAGAGTCAGATACGCAGTATTTT. As protein: CASSRLAGESDTQYF.

This clone was found a few times. This chain links TRBV6-5 with TRBJ2-2; 7 bases align to TRBD1. Germline lookup yields CDR1 MNHEY and CDR2 SVGAGI. This CDR3 is 13 amino acids long. V lost 3 bases, J lost 9 bases, and 4 bases stayed unmatched. The CDR3 here is CASSYRGLRELFF. DNA of the CDR3: TGTGCCAGCAGTTATAGGGGGCTGAGGGAGCTGTTTTTT.

V is TRBV10-3 and J is TRBJ2-1; TRBD1 matches 8 bases. This CDR3 contains 13 residues. The V and J ends lost 7 bases and 8 bases, in that order; junction bases with no gene match: 7. In germline, CDR1 is ENHRY, CDR2 SYGVKD. The CDR3 nucleotides are TGTGCCATCAAGGGGGCACAGGGGGATGAGCAGTTCTTC. Translating gives CAIKGAQGDEQFF.

The gene calls are TRBV7-9 and TRBJ2-7, with TRBD2 as a possible D gene (6 bases). CDR3 length: 14 residues. V lost 1 base and J lost 3, with 10 bases in between. Germline CDR1 reads SEHNR; CDR2 reads FQNEAQ (reference sequence). The CDR3 sequence: CASSLGGESYEQYV. As DNA, the CDR3 is TGTGCCAGCAGCTTAGGGGGGGAGAGCTACGAGCAGTACGTC.

V gene TRBV10-2 combines with J gene TRBJ2-1; 7 bases are shared with TRBD2. This CDR3 has 16 residues. V was clipped by 6 bases and J by 8 bases; unmatched bases: 16. The germline CDR1 and CDR2 sequences are WSHSY and SAAADI. For the CDR3, the DNA is TGCGCCAGCAGCCGGGACTACTCTGTCATTGGCGATGAGCAGTTCTTC. It is translated as CASSRDYSVIGDEQFF.

The rearrangement links TRBV5-6 to TRBJ1-2; tentative D call: TRBD1 (5 bases). Trimming cost V 4 bases and J 0 bases, with 16 bases left between them. Germline CDR1 SGHDT, CDR2 YYEEEE. This CDR3 is 16 amino acids long. The CDR3 protein is CASSPRKGHTNYGYTF. The CDR3, as DNA: TGTGCCAGCAGCCCCCGGAAAGGACATACTAACTATGGCTACACCTTC.

The V call is TRBV5-1, the J call TRBJ1-6, with 8 positions matching TRBD1. J gave up 8 bases and V 4 bases, and 14 bases lay outside the gene matches. CDR1 is SGHRS, CDR2 YFSETQ, per germline. The CDR3 covers 17 residues. CDR3: CASSAIPQGAAYSPLHF. The DNA for the CDR3 is TGCGCCAGCAGCGCCATTCCCCAGGGGGCTGCTTATTCACCCCTCCACTTT.

This clone was found a few times. The chain uses TRBV2 and TRBJ1-5; D possibly corresponds to TRBD1 (5 bases). The V end was cut by 5 bases, the J end by 5 bases, with 25 bases between. Germline CDR1 reads SNHLY; CDR2 reads FYNNEI. The CDR3 totals 18 residues. In nucleotides, the CDR3 is TGTGCCAGCAGTACCTCAGGGTCAGAGCCTCATAGACATCAGCCCCAGCATTTT. Encoded protein: CASSTSGSEPHRHQPQHF.

J is TRBJ1-1 and V is TRBV5-1; D remains ambiguous. With 5 bases removed from V and 7 bases from J, the gap between germline ends came to 9 bases. The CDR3 totals 11 residues. Germline CDR1 SGHRS, CDR2 YFSETQ. In DNA, the CDR3 is TGCGCCAGCAGGGGCGGGGTTGAAGCTTTCTTT. Amino acids: CASRGGVEAFF.

V and J are TRBV7-2 and TRBJ2-3; TRBD2 matches at 12 bases. The CDR3 extends over 16 amino acids. Looked up from germline, CDR1 is SGHTA and CDR2 is FQGNSA. The trim removed 4 bases at V and 6 bases at J, leaving 8 bases unmatched. This chain's CDR3 is CASSSRTSGKVDTQYF. Here the CDR3 DNA reads TGTGCCAGCAGCTCCCGGACTAGCGGGAAGGTGGATACGCAGTATTTT.

In this sample, this clone turned up once. This chain links TRBV5-1 with TRBJ2-1; 12 positions agree with TRBD1. J gave up 7 bases and V 5 bases, and 16 bases lay outside the gene matches. Germline assignment: CDR1 SGHRS and CDR2 YFSETQ. The CDR3 runs 18 residues. The CDR3 sequence: CASSSKTGTGGGRNEQFF. The DNA for the CDR3 is TGCGCCAGCAGTTCAAAGACCGGGACAGGGGGCGGTAGGAATGAGCAGTTCTTC.

The V call is TRBV27, the J call TRBJ2-7; 7 bases line up with TRBD1. Germline CDR1 MNHEY, CDR2 SMNVEV (reference sequence). The CDR3 spans 18 residues. Trimming at V came to 3 bases and at J to 3 bases, leaving 17 bases not matched to a gene. The CDR3 DNA is TGTGCCAGCAGTTTGAGTCCAACGGGACAGCCTTACTTCTACGAGCAGTACGTC. Its protein product is CASSLSPTGQPYFYEQYV.

This chain links TRBV5-1 with TRBJ1-1; D is ambiguous. V shed 1 base and J shed 2 bases, with 12 bases lying between them. The length of the CDR3 is 15 residues. Germline CDR1 SGHRS, CDR2 YFSETQ. This CDR3 is CASSLMREINTEAFF. For the CDR3, the DNA is TGCGCCAGCAGCTTGATGAGGGAAATTAACACTGAAGCTTTCTTT. Drawing the rest from reference TRBV5-1 and TRBJ1-1, the complete variable domain is KAGVTQTPRYLIKTRGQQVTLSCSPISGHRSVSWYQQTPGQGLQFLFEYFSETQRNKGNFPGRFSGRQFSNSRSEMNVSTLELGDSALYLCASSLMREINTEAFFGQGTRLTVV.

The chain uses TRBV2 and TRBJ2-5; 7 bases agree with TRBD2. CDR1 and CDR2 from the germline V gene are SNHLY and FYNNEI. Trimming took 8 bases from V and 2 from J; bases not matched to a gene: 5. This CDR3 is built from 13 residues. The CDR3 loop reads CASGAGVQETQYF. In DNA, the CDR3 is TGTGCCAGCGGGGCGGGGGTACAAGAGACCCAGTACTTC.

In this sample, this clone turned up a few times. The chain uses TRBV5-4 and TRBJ1-2, with 9 bases lining up with TRBD1. The CDR3 runs 13 residues. Germline lookup yields CDR1 SGHNT and CDR2 YYREEE (reference sequence). Trimming took 6 bases from V and 4 from J; bases not matched to a gene: 4. CDR3 sequence: CASTGDRAYGYTF. As DNA, the CDR3 is TGTGCCAGCACCGGGGACAGGGCCTATGGCTACACCTTC.

The chain's CDR3 is CASSQDLRDREDEKLFF. For the CDR3, the DNA is TGCGCCAGCAGCCAAGATCTCCGGGACAGGGAAGACGAAAAACTGTTTTTT. This chain joins TRBV4-1 and TRBJ1-4, with TRBD1 matching over 9 bases. Germline-derived CDR1 and CDR2 are MGHRA and YSYEKL. This CDR3 has 17 amino acids. Losses at the gene ends were 0 bases for V and 8 bases for J; bases not matched to a gene: 10.

The J gene is TRBJ2-2, the V gene TRBV24-1; 7 bases line up with TRBD1. CDR3 length: 12 amino acids. The germline V gene has CDR1 KGHDR and CDR2 SFDVKD. V was pared by 10 bases and J by 5 bases, with 3 bases of the junction left unmatched. The CDR3 nucleotides are TGTGCCACTAACAGGGGAACCGGGGAGCTGTTTTTT. This codes for CATNRGTGELFF.

This rearrangement joins TRBV4-1 to TRBJ2-3; TRBD2 is a possible D gene (6 bases). Germline V gene lookup returns CDR1 MGHRA and CDR2 YSYEKL. Deletions cut 4 bases from V and 8 bases from J, with 28 bases between. The CDR3 is 18 residues long. The CDR3: CASSPDATGTFRGGTQYF. Here the CDR3 DNA reads TGCGCCAGCAGCCCAGATGCCACTGGGACTTTTAGAGGAGGTACGCAGTATTTT.

V gene TRBV2 combines with J gene TRBJ2-7, with D perhaps matching TRBD1 (5 bases). V lost 0 bases and J 7 bases, leaving 10 bases between the germline ends. Germline values: CDR1 SNHLY, CDR2 FYNNEI. CDR3 length equals 13 residues. DNA for the CDR3: TGTGCCAGCAGTGAAGCGATGAGGACAGAGCAGTACGTC. It is translated as CASSEAMRTEQYV.